The subject of this entry is one T cell receptor (beta chain). Its antigen is unknown. The split of CD4+ cells yielded CD45RA+ naive and CD45RA-negative memory subsets. This sample stems from a study of shared clonotypes between healthy human individuals. Broader study findings: Having only a few donors restricted how much genetic and exposure-history diversity was captured. Non-shared clonotypes showed lower generation probabilities than clonotypes common to all four donors.

Original methodology: With immunoSEQ giving junction-only sequences and no quality scores, filtering differed. Repertoires were generated with immunoSEQ multiplex PCR, while TCRdb's copy carries only in-frame clones and drops some. V, J and clone size derive from that table, while D and trimming were established from the DNA sequence. This sample carries around 2.3 million clones, 90% to 96% of them seen once, and the ten largest clones take approximately 0.13%. The CDR3 contains 16 residues. Germline V gene lookup returns CDR1 SGHAT and CDR2 FQNNGV. The ends were cut back, 5 bases at V and 2 bases at J, with 17 bases in the middle.

This receptor was identified in a man aged 18 to 29 in good health. Source material: naive CD4+ T cells sorted from blood. The sample's subset: CD45RA+ positively selected. The chain carries TRBV11-2 and TRBJ2-3; D is perhaps TRBD2 (5 bases). This CDR3 reads CASSHQRFGNTDTQYF. In nucleotides, the CDR3 is TGTGCCAGCAGCCATCAGCGGTTTGGTAACACAGATACGCAGTATTTT.